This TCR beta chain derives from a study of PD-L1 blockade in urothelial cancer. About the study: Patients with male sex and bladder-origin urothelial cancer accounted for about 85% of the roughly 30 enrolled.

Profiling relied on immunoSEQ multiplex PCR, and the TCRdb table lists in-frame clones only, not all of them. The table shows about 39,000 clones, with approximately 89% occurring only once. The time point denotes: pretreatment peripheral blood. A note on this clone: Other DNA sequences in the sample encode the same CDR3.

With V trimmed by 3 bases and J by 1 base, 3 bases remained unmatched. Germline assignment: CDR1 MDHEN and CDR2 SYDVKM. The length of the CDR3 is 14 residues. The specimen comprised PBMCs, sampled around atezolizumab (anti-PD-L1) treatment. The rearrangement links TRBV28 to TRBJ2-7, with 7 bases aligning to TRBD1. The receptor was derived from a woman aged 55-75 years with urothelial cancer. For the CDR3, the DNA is TGTGCCAGCAGTTTGTACAGGGGATCCTACGAGCAGTACTTC. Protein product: CASSLYRGSYEQYF.